The 21 T cell receptor beta chains listed next were all sequenced from one sample in a study of neoadjuvant nivolumab and ipilimumab in lung cancer. Assay used: immunoSEQ multiplex PCR; TCRdb lists only in-frame clones, some missing. Of approximately 30,000 clones detected, more than 75% appear once; the ten largest clones hold more than 6.5%. The starting material was tumor tissue, obtained after neoadjuvant nivolumab, alone or with ipilimumab, at or shortly before surgery. These receptors were taken from an adult with non-small cell lung cancer.

The gene calls are TRBV7-9 and TRBJ2-2; D is uncertain. V lost 5 bases and J 6 bases, leaving 13 bases between the germline ends. Per germline, CDR1 SEHNR and CDR2 FQNEAQ (reference sequence). The CDR3 is 14 amino acids. The CDR3 DNA reads TGTGCCAGCAGCCTTAATTCAAATGCCGGGGAGCTGTTTTTT. This sequence encodes CASSLNSNAGELFF.

The rearrangement joins TRBV30 to TRBJ2-3; TRBD2 matches at 13 bases. The V gene end was trimmed by 0 bases and the J gene end by 6 bases; junction bases not matched to a gene: 6. The CDR3 loop spans 16 amino acids. The germline CDR1 and CDR2 sequences are GTSNPN and SVGIG (reference sequence). CDR3 in amino acids: CAWSVGLAGAWDTQYF. In nucleotides, the CDR3 is TGTGCCTGGAGTGTCGGACTAGCGGGAGCATGGGATACGCAGTATTTT.

This clone was recorded once. The gene calls are TRBV30 and TRBJ2-7; possibly TRBD1 or TRBD2 for D (5 bases each). There are 11 residues in the CDR3. Germline V CDR1 and CDR2: GTSNPN, SVGIG (reference sequence). With 0 bases removed from V and 5 bases from J, the gap between germline ends came to 5 bases. The CDR3 spells CAWSVGDEQYF. In nucleotides, the CDR3 is TGTGCCTGGAGTGTGGGGGACGAGCAGTACTTC.

A remark on this clone: One end of the junction varies from germline; a read error may be responsible. The chain carries TRBV10-3 and TRBJ2-7, with 7 bases matching TRBD2. Germline CDR1 and CDR2: ENHRY and SYGVKD. The CDR3 sequence is 14 residues long. CDR3 sequence: CAINEPGRDHEQYF. The CDR3, as DNA: TGTGCCATCAATGAGCCAGGGAGGGACCACGAGCAGTACTTC.

The chain uses TRBV11-2 and TRBJ2-7; D not resolved. The V gene lost 1 base and the J gene lost 7 bases, with 8 bases spanning the gap. Germline CDR1 SGHAT, CDR2 FQNNGV. This CDR3 spans 12 amino acids. The CDR3 coding sequence is TGTGCCAGCAGCTTAGCGGGTCGAGAGCAGTACTTC. Its protein is CASSLAGREQYF.

About this clone itself: Germline and junction disagree at one end, which may indicate a read error. The chain joins TRBV5-1 to TRBJ2-5, with 7 bases fitting TRBD1. The CDR3 has 13 amino acids. Germline values: CDR1 SGHRS, CDR2 YFSETQ. CDR3 DNA: TGCGCCAGCAGCTCGACAGGGCAAGGGACCCAGTACTTC. It is translated as CASSSTGQGTQYF.

This clone was seen a single time. The genes are TRBV11-3 and TRBJ2-1; TRBD1 might be the D (6 bases). There are 13 residues in the CDR3. Germline CDR1 SGHNT, CDR2 YENEEA. Trimming left V 10 bases short and J 6 bases short, with 16 bases between. CDR3 region: CATRLEGVNEQFF. The DNA for the CDR3 is TGTGCCACCCGCCTTGAGGGGGTCAATGAGCAGTTCTTC.

This rearrangement joins TRBV11-2 to TRBJ2-7; 7 positions match TRBD2. The CDR3 length is 16 residues. The ends lost 4 bases at V and 5 bases at J; junction bases unmatched: 14. CDR1 and CDR2 from the germline V gene are SGHAT and FQNNGV. The CDR3 DNA follows: TGTGCCAGCAGCTCCTACCTAGGGCCGGGAGGCCACGAGCAGTACTTC. This gives the protein CASSSYLGPGGHEQYF.

The rearrangement uses TRBV30 and TRBJ2-3, with 7 bases matching TRBD1. This CDR3 is built from 15 residues. The germline V gene encodes CDR1 GTSNPN and CDR2 SVGIG (reference sequence). Trimming removed 0 bases from V and 2 bases from J; junction bases left unmatched: 5. The CDR3 sequence: CAWSVRQGVTDTQYF. In DNA form, the CDR3 reads TGTGCCTGGAGTGTCCGGCAGGGGGTCACAGATACGCAGTATTTT. The full variable domain, with the rest looked up from reference TRBV30 and TRBJ2-3, is SQTIHQWPATLVQPVGSPLSLECTVEGTSNPNLYWYRQAAGRGLQLLFYSVGIGQISSEVPQNLSASRPQDRQFILSSKKLLLSDSGFYLCAWSVRQGVTDTQYFGPGTRLTVL.

The J gene is TRBJ2-2, the V gene TRBV7-9; no clear D. The CDR3 spans 14 residues. In germline, CDR1 is SEHNR, CDR2 FQNEAQ (reference sequence). V was pared by 0 bases and J by 4 bases, with 6 bases between. CDR3 region: CASSLALSTGELFF. The CDR3 DNA is TGTGCCAGCAGCTTAGCGCTCAGCACCGGGGAGCTGTTTTTT.

This clone was recorded only once. This chain links TRBV5-5 with TRBJ2-3; D is perhaps TRBD1 or TRBD2 (5 bases each). The V gene's germline CDR1 is SGHKS and CDR2 YYEKEE (reference sequence). CDR3 length: 14 residues. Trimming stripped 0 bases from V and 4 bases from J, with 9 bases between. The CDR3 sequence: CASSLVQGPDTQYF. CDR3 bases: TGTGCCAGCAGCTTGGTCCAGGGACCAGATACGCAGTATTTT. Full variable domain (remainder filled in from reference TRBV5-5 and TRBJ2-3): DAGVTQSPTHLIKTRGQQVTLRCSPISGHKSVSWYQQVLGQGPQFIFQYYEKEERGRGNFPDRFSARQFPNYSSELNVNALLLGDSALYLCASSLVQGPDTQYFGPGTRLTVL.

The chain has TRBV7-9 and TRBJ2-3; a possible D gene is TRBD2 (6 bases). The germline gives CDR1 SEHNR, CDR2 FQNEAQ (reference sequence). This CDR3 is built from 15 residues. V lost 5 bases to trimming and J lost 10 bases, with 22 bases between them. The DNA for the CDR3 is TGTGCCAGCAGCCCACCACAACAGGCGGAGGGTCCGCAGTATTTT. Residues: CASSPPQQAEGPQYF.

This clone was seen more than once but under ten times. The chain joins TRBV6-5 to TRBJ1-1; 10 bases fit TRBD1. CDR1 MNHEY and CDR2 SVGAGI come from the germline V gene. V lost 5 bases and J lost 3; bases outside the gene matches: 3. The CDR3 consists of 14 residues. The CDR3 region has the DNA TGTGCCAGCAGTGAAGGGACAGGGGACACTGAAGCTTTCTTT. Protein product: CASSEGTGDTEAFF.

The chain combines TRBV29-1 with TRBJ1-1; 7 bases fit TRBD1. V shed 3 bases, J shed 1 base, and the junction held 8 bases outside the gene matches. This CDR3 contains 15 residues. CDR1 and CDR2 (germline): SQVTM, ANQGSEA. CDR3 bases: TGCAGCGTTGAGCGCGGGGCAGGGGGGAACACTGAAGCTTTCTTT. Its protein product is CSVERGAGGNTEAFF.

The chain recombines TRBV12-5 with TRBJ1-3, with D maybe TRBD1 (5 bases). The V end was cut by 6 bases, the J end by 0 bases, with 12 bases between. Germline lookup yields CDR1 LGHNT and CDR2 FRNRAP. This CDR3 is 15 amino acids long. CDR3 in amino acids: CASGSGSNSGNTIYF. DNA of the CDR3: TGTGCTAGTGGCTCAGGGTCTAACTCTGGAAACACCATATATTTT.

The chain is built from TRBV14 and TRBJ2-2; D is perhaps TRBD1 or TRBD2 (6 bases each). V dropped 10 bases and J dropped 4 bases, with 16 bases sitting between them. The germline CDR1 and CDR2 sequences are SGHDN and FVKESK. This CDR3 has 14 residues. CDR3 protein: CATSGGGLTGELFF. The CDR3 nucleotides are TGTGCCACCTCTGGAGGGGGGCTCACCGGGGAGCTGTTTTTT.

V gene TRBV6-5 combines with J gene TRBJ1-1, with D unresolved. CDR3 length equals 11 residues. V shed 6 bases and J shed 7 bases, with 9 bases lying between them. Germline V gives CDR1 MNHEY, CDR2 SVGAGI. Here the CDR3 DNA reads TGTGCCAGCAGCCAAGATTTTGAAGCTTTCTTT. Encoded protein: CASSQDFEAFF.

The chain is built from TRBV7-6 and TRBJ2-7; 7 bases align to TRBD2. CDR3 length equals 15 residues. Per germline, CDR1 SGHVS and CDR2 FNYEAQ. The ends lost 1 base at V and 4 bases at J; junction bases unmatched: 7. The CDR3 loop reads CASSLEPGLGYEQYF. The CDR3 DNA reads as TGTGCCAGCAGCTTAGAGCCAGGACTAGGGTACGAGCAGTACTTC.

This chain uses TRBV18 with TRBJ1-1; tentative D call: TRBD1 (6 bases). CDR1 KGHSH and CDR2 LQKENI come from the germline V gene. The CDR3 covers 16 residues. Trimming pared 1 base from V and 3 bases from J, leaving 15 bases between. CDR3 DNA sequence: TGTGCCAGCTCACCACACAGGCAGGGGACGGACACTGAAGCTTTCTTT. This codes for CASSPHRQGTDTEAFF.

This clone was detected a few times. V and J are TRBV11-2 and TRBJ1-3, with D possibly being TRBD1 (6 bases). V was pared by 2 bases and J by 1 base, with 9 bases between. The CDR3 extends over 15 amino acids. Germline V CDR1 and CDR2: SGHAT, FQNNGV. Written as DNA, the CDR3 is TGTGCCAGCAGCTTACGGAGGGGGTCTGGAAACACCATATATTTT. This encodes CASSLRRGSGNTIYF.

The gene calls are TRBV18 and TRBJ2-1; either TRBD1 or TRBD2 may supply D (5 bases each). The CDR3 spans 17 residues. The germline V gene encodes CDR1 KGHSH and CDR2 LQKENI. V was clipped by 6 bases and J by 4 bases, with 22 bases between them. CDR3 bases: TGTGCCAGCTCCCCGCTGGTCTCCCCGGGGCCGTACAATGAGCAGTTCTTC. Residues: CASSPLVSPGPYNEQFF.